This T cell receptor (beta chain) stems from a study of cytomegalovirus exposure and HLA in healthy donors. Study summary: Earlier, 95 million to 130 million unique TCR beta sequences were recovered from roughly 200 million T cells by an analysis.

The study ran its PCR with 60 Vbeta and 13 Jbeta primers. Here immunoSEQ multiplex PCR was the method, and the copy in TCRdb shows in-frame clones only, minus some. The table includes 40,000 or so clones, around two thirds detected once. Trimming took 1 base from V and 5 from J, leaving 12 bases between them. This CDR3 region has 14 residues. Germline V gene data show CDR1 as SGHVS and CDR2 as FNYEAQ. Study-level points and caveats: Later on, an analysis showed TCR association rates differing by HLA locus, with DRB1 the most and HLA-C the fewest.

Comment on this clone: Its antigen is unidentified.

Specimen: PBMCs. The clonotype comes from a human donor in good health. V and J are TRBV7-6 and TRBJ2-7, with a possible D match to TRBD1 (6 bases). The CDR3 coding sequence is TGTGCCAGCAGCTTAGTGATACAGGGCAACGAGCAGTACTTC. It yields the protein CASSLVIQGNEQYF.